The following is a TCR beta chain sequence with its context. Its antigen remains unknown. Assay: immunoSEQ multiplex PCR; the TCRdb copy retains only in-frame clones and omits some. The data contain roughly 100,000 clones, 90% of them singletons. This record comes from a study of T cell responses to AZD1222 COVID-19 vaccine. Study conclusions and caveats: Every sample of the repertoires postdated the peak T cell response. Seropositive AZD1222 recipients at baseline numbered only five or six. Reportedly, nearly half of unique spike TCRs recognized epitopes outside B.1.351/B.1.1.7 mutations.

This CDR3 spans 17 amino acids. CDR1 is LGHNA and CDR2 is YNFKEQ in the germline V gene. Between the trimmed V and J ends, which lost 4 bases and 2 bases, there was a span of 19 bases. Sequencing used peripheral blood, obtained on day 0 of AZD1222 vaccination. V and J are TRBV4-2 and TRBJ2-3; maybe TRBD2 (7 bases). This TCR came from an adult in good health. The CDR3 bases are TGTGCCAGCAGCCGATGGGGGGCTAGCGGAACCACAGATACGCAGTATTTT. Translation: CASSRWGASGTTDTQYF.